These 23 T cell receptor beta chains originate from one sample sequenced in a study of beta chain features in type 1 diabetes. Reverse transcription of all isolated RNA meant that expressed TCRB transcripts were sequenced. TCRdb keeps only in-frame clones here, not all; method: immunoSEQ multiplex PCR. The table shows under 450,000 clones, with approximately 14% occurring only once. The specimen was naive CD4+ T cells from blood. The receptors stem from a man aged 30 to 39 in good health.

This clone appeared a few times. The chain couples TRBV27 to TRBJ2-5, with D possibly matching TRBD1 (6 bases). Trimming cost V 6 bases and J 7 bases, with 18 bases left between them. There are 14 residues in the CDR3. Germline V gene sequence: CDR1 MNHEY, CDR2 SMNVEV (reference sequence). The CDR3 coding sequence is TGTGCCAGCAGCCTAAGTCACAGGGCCGGGACCCAGTACTTC. This sequence encodes CASSLSHRAGTQYF.

This clone has only a few counts. The V and J genes are TRBV5-1 and TRBJ2-5; 8 positions agree with TRBD1. The J call may be wrong; the DNA end is better matched by TRBJ2-7. This CDR3 is 14 amino acids long. CDR1 and CDR2 from the germline V gene are SGHRS and YFSETQ. The CDR3 DNA reads as TGCGCCAGCAGCTTGAGCAGGGGGCGCGACGAGCAGTACTTC. Translated: CASSLSRGRDEQYF.

This clone was picked up a small number of times. The chain carries TRBV30 and TRBJ2-1; the match to TRBD2 covers 12 bases. This CDR3 contains 16 residues. CDR1 is GTSNPN, CDR2 SVGIG, per germline (reference sequence). Unmatched junction bases numbered 9, after V lost 4 bases and J lost 5 bases. CDR3 amino acids: CAWNLAGGVINNEQFF. DNA of the CDR3: TGTGCCTGGAATCTAGCGGGAGGGGTGATCAACAATGAGCAGTTCTTC.

This clone was seen repeatedly, ten times or more. This chain links TRBV29-1 with TRBJ1-1; D not certain. Trimming removed 4 bases at V and 7 bases at J, with 7 bases between. Per the germline V gene, CDR1 is SQVTM and CDR2 is ANQGSEA. This CDR3 region has 10 residues. The CDR3 nucleotides read TGCAGCGTTGTAACCGTTGAAGCTTTCTTT. This gives the protein CSVVTVEAFF.

The chain joins TRBV6-5 to TRBJ2-4; D call uncertain. The CDR3 runs 13 residues. Trimming stripped 5 bases from V and 0 bases from J, with 5 bases between. Germline values: CDR1 MNHEY, CDR2 SVGAGI. CDR3 nucleotides: TGTGCCAGCAGTCGACAAGCCAAAAACATTCAGTACTTC. This sequence encodes CASSRQAKNIQYF.

This clone was counted between two and nine times. The chain joins TRBV7-2 to TRBJ2-7, with 10 positions matching TRBD1. The CDR3 sequence is 19 residues long. With 7 bases clipped from V and 5 bases from J, the junction kept 23 bases outside the gene matches. Germline CDR1 reads SGHTA; CDR2 reads FQGNSA. CDR3 protein: CASNPNGTGVLGMTHEQYF. The CDR3 DNA reads as TGTGCCAGCAACCCCAATGGGACAGGGGTTCTCGGTATGACGCACGAGCAGTACTTC. The complete variable domain, with remaining parts taken from reference TRBV7-2 and TRBJ2-7, reads GAGVSQSPSNKVTEKGKDVELRCDPISGHTALYWYRQSLGQGLEFLIYFQGNSAPDKSGLPSDRFSAERTGGSVSTLTIQRTQQEDSAVYLCASNPNGTGVLGMTHEQYFGPGTRLTVT.

Of note for this clone: Other nucleotide sequences from this sample produce the same CDR3. V and J are TRBV11-2 and TRBJ2-5; weak D call: TRBD1 (7 bases). The germline gives CDR1 SGHAT, CDR2 FQNNGV. The CDR3 contains 14 residues. The germline V and J ends were trimmed by 1 base and 4 bases, with 10 bases remaining between them. The chain's CDR3 is CASSLGQGGETQYF. CDR3 DNA sequence: TGTGCCAGCAGCTTAGGACAGGGAGGAGAGACCCAGTACTTC.

The chain combines TRBV30 with TRBJ1-2; D remains ambiguous. The germline V gene has CDR1 GTSNPN and CDR2 SVGIG (reference sequence). The V and J ends lost 2 bases and 4 bases respectively, with 23 bases between them. The CDR3 has 17 amino acids. The CDR3 nucleotides are TGTGCCTGGAGTTACCCGACCCGACCGGTGTCGGGCTATGGCTACACCTTC. Protein: CAWSYPTRPVSGYGYTF.

This clone was detected only a few times. V and J are TRBV29-1 and TRBJ2-5; TRBD2 matches 11 bases. Germline CDR1 reads SQVTM; CDR2 reads ANQGSEA. The ends lost 4 bases at V and 5 bases at J; junction bases unmatched: 6. This CDR3 region has 14 residues. The CDR3 loop reads CSVGVAGGLETQYF. CDR3 DNA: TGCAGCGTTGGGGTAGCGGGAGGGCTGGAGACCCAGTACTTC. Complete variable domain (other parts from reference TRBV29-1 and TRBJ2-5): SAVISQKPSRDICQRGTSLTIQCQVDSQVTMMFWYRQQPGQSLTLIATANQGSEATYESGFVIDKFPISRPNLTFSTLTVSNMSPEDSSIYLCSVGVAGGLETQYFGPGTRLLVL.

In this sample, this clone turned up a few times. The chain recombines TRBV5-4 with TRBJ1-1, with D unresolved. Germline V CDR1 and CDR2: SGHNT, YYREEE (reference sequence). The CDR3 runs to 13 residues. V shed 2 bases and J shed 4 bases, with 9 bases lying between them. CDR3 sequence (DNA): TGTGCCAGCAGCTTTTCGGGCGTCACTGAAGCTTTCTTT. It yields the protein CASSFSGVTEAFF.

The chain joins TRBV9 to TRBJ1-3; 10 bases fit TRBD1. The CDR3 spans 15 residues. Germline CDR1 reads SGDLS; CDR2 reads YYNGEE. V shed 3 bases and J 4 bases; nucleotides not matched to a gene: 4. In DNA, the CDR3 is TGTGCCAGCAGCGAGGGACAGGGGTCCGGAAACACCATATATTTT. This gives the protein CASSEGQGSGNTIYF.

The J gene is TRBJ2-1, the V gene TRBV30; D gene unclear. Deletions cut 1 base from V and 7 bases from J, with 5 bases between. This CDR3 is 11 amino acids long. Germline V gene data show CDR1 as GTSNPN and CDR2 as SVGIG (reference sequence). CDR3 loop: CAWSARNEQFF. CDR3 sequence (DNA): TGTGCCTGGAGTGCAAGGAATGAGCAGTTCTTC.

The chain uses TRBV7-9 and TRBJ2-1; D ambiguous. CDR1 and CDR2 from the germline V gene are SEHNR and FQNEAQ (reference sequence). V lost 7 bases and J 7 bases, leaving 17 bases between the germline ends. This CDR3 has 14 residues. CDR3 DNA: TGTGCCAGCACCCTTCGGCCAGAAGAAAATGAGCAGTTCTTC. Amino acid sequence: CASTLRPEENEQFF. Full variable domain (outside the CDR3, taken from reference TRBV7-9 and TRBJ2-1): DTGVSQNPRHKITKRGQNVTFRCDPISEHNRLYWYRQTLGQGPEFLTYFQNEAQLEKSRLLSDRFSAERPKGSFSTLEIQRTEQGDSAMYLCASTLRPEENEQFFGPGTRLTVL.

The chain joins TRBV27 to TRBJ2-5; 8 nucleotides line up with TRBD2. The CDR3 has 13 residues. CDR1 is MNHEY and CDR2 is SMNVEV in the germline V gene (reference sequence). Trimming at V came to 7 bases and at J to 4 bases, leaving 5 bases not matched to a gene. DNA for the CDR3: TGTGCCAGCAAGGTAGCGGGAAGAGAGACCCAGTACTTC. Translating it yields CASKVAGRETQYF.

This clone was seen a few times. The chain is built from TRBV27 and TRBJ2-1; 8 nucleotides line up with TRBD1. The ends lost 8 bases at V and 6 bases at J; junction bases unmatched: 9. Germline lookup yields CDR1 MNHEY and CDR2 SMNVEV (reference sequence). The CDR3 loop spans 14 amino acids. Here the CDR3 reads CASGNDRGGNEQFF. CDR3 in DNA: TGTGCCAGCGGAAATGACAGGGGTGGCAATGAGCAGTTCTTC.

V and J are TRBV4-1 and TRBJ2-2, with 11 bases fitting TRBD2. The V segment lost 4 bases and the J segment 1 base; nucleotides outside the gene matches: 5. The CDR3 extends over 17 amino acids. Germline V gene sequence: CDR1 MGHRA, CDR2 YSYEKL. The DNA of the CDR3 is TGCGCCAGCAGCCTCGAGACTAGCGGGGAGAACACCGGGGAGCTGTTTTTT. Amino acids: CASSLETSGENTGELFF.

The table lists this clone with a few counts. The V call is TRBV6-5, the J call TRBJ2-6, with D uncertain. Germline V gene sequence: CDR1 MNHEY, CDR2 SVGAGI. V lost 1 base, J lost 0 bases, and 4 bases lay in between. CDR3 length equals 15 residues. CDR3 sequence: CASSYFRSGANVLTF. In nucleotides, the CDR3 is TGTGCCAGCAGTTACTTCCGCTCTGGGGCCAACGTCCTGACTTTC.

The chain is built from TRBV30 and TRBJ2-3; 8 nucleotides align to TRBD1. Trimming cost V 3 bases and J 3 bases; bases outside gene matches: 8. Per the germline V gene, CDR1 is GTSNPN and CDR2 is SVGIG (reference sequence). CDR3 length: 15 amino acids. The CDR3 is CAWSSGGAGTDTQYF. CDR3 in DNA: TGTGCCTGGAGCTCAGGGGGCGCTGGAACAGATACGCAGTATTTT.

The table lists this clone with a few counts. Other DNA sequences within the sample encode an identical CDR3. For the CDR3, the DNA is TGTGCCAGCAGCTTAGGAGGGACGGGGGAGACCCAGTACTTC. Protein product: CASSLGGTGETQYF. V is TRBV7-2 and J is TRBJ2-5, with D perhaps being TRBD1 or TRBD2 (5 bases each). This CDR3 has 14 amino acids. The V end lost 1 base, the J end lost 5 bases, and 11 bases lay between the germline ends. CDR1 SGHTA and CDR2 FQGNSA come from the germline V gene.

The chain carries TRBV5-1 and TRBJ2-1; D is ambiguous. Trimming removed 6 bases from V and 5 bases from J, with 9 bases in between. CDR3 size: 12 residues. Germline V gives CDR1 SGHRS, CDR2 YFSETQ. CDR3 nucleotides: TGCGCCAGCATCTCTCCGGACAATGAGCAGTTCTTC. Translating gives CASISPDNEQFF.

This clone was detected a few times. This chain joins TRBV7-7 and TRBJ2-6, with D possibly being TRBD1 (6 bases). Germline lookup yields CDR1 SSHAT and CDR2 FNYEAQ (reference sequence). Trimming cost V 8 bases and J 1 base, with 12 bases left between them. This CDR3 spans 15 amino acids. The CDR3 DNA sequence: TGTGCCAGCGCGCCAGGGGAATCTGGGGCCAACGTCCTGACTTTC. The encoded protein is CASAPGESGANVLTF.

This clone was counted between two and nine times. J is TRBJ2-1 and V is TRBV19; D may correspond to TRBD1 or TRBD2 (5 bases each). V was cut by 6 bases and J by 15 bases, with 15 bases left in between. Germline V lookup: CDR1 LNHDA, CDR2 SQIVND (reference sequence). The CDR3 is made up of 11 amino acids. CDR3 protein: CASSDRRGAFF. The CDR3, as DNA: TGTGCCAGTAGCGATCGCCGGGGCGCGTTCTTC.

A few counts support this clone. The CDR3 loop is CSVKVQNGYTF. The CDR3 coding sequence is TGCAGTGTGAAGGTCCAGAATGGCTACACCTTC. The chain links TRBV20-1 to TRBJ1-2; D is undetermined. The V end lost 7 bases, the J end lost 6 bases, and 12 bases lay between the germline ends. CDR1 is DFQATT, CDR2 SNEGSKA, per germline (reference sequence). The CDR3 is 11 residues long.